This T cell receptor beta chain was retrieved from a study of blood T cell repertoires in COVID-19. Sequencing used immunoSEQ multiplex PCR; TCRdb keeps in-frame clones, though not all of them. Altogether around 340,000 clones are present, around 83% being singletons, with the ten largest covering approximately 3%. Germline CDR1 SGHNT, CDR2 YENEEA. V dropped 0 bases and J dropped 7; count of bases not matched to a gene: 12. This CDR3 is built from 17 residues. This clone was seen only once. Sequenced material: peripheral blood. This receptor was identified in a man aged 25-40 years with active or convalescent COVID-19. This chain joins TRBV11-3 and TRBJ1-1, with TRBD1 matching 9 bases. CDR3 DNA sequence: TGTGCCAGCAGCTTAGATCGGCGGACAGGGGAAGTTGGTGAAGCTTTCTTT. Protein product: CASSLDRRTGEVGEAFF.